The 23 T cell receptor beta chains in this list originate from one sample, sequenced in a study of T cells after yellow fever vaccination. MiXCR was run by TCRdb on the 5' RACE reads, yielding one entry per CDR3 protein. The sample holds about 120,000 distinct CDR3 sequences, 7.2% seen once. Sequences were derived from CD4+ T cells sorted from PBMCs, sampled about 41 days after the first yellow fever vaccination. The receptors were sampled from a man in his late teens or twenties who received the YFV17D yellow fever vaccine.

This clonotype was seen more than once but under ten times. The chain recombines TRBV5-1 with TRBJ1-3; D not resolved. The germline gives CDR1 SGHRS, CDR2 YFSETQ. V lost 1 base and J lost 3, with 8 bases in between. There are 14 residues in the CDR3. The DNA of the CDR3 is TGCGCCAGCAGCTTGTTCTCAGATGGAAACACCATATATTTT. Protein: CASSLFSDGNTIYF.

A remark on this clonotype: This could be a read error, since a much larger clone is one nucleotide away. CDR3 region: CSASVAGVPDTQYF. The CDR3 DNA reads TGCAGTGCTAGCGTAGCGGGGGTCCCGGATACGCAGTATTTT. This chain joins TRBV20-1 and TRBJ2-3; 9 nucleotides agree with TRBD2. Germline assignment: CDR1 DFQATT and CDR2 SNEGSKA (reference sequence). V lost 3 bases, J lost 6 bases, and 7 bases stayed unmatched. This CDR3 contains 14 residues.

V usage is TRBV7-2 and J usage is TRBJ2-3; TRBD2 matches 10 bases. Unmatched junction bases numbered 5, after V lost 7 bases and J lost 1 base. CDR1 SGHTA and CDR2 FQGNSA come from the germline V gene. The CDR3 contains 15 residues. The CDR3 coding sequence is TGTGCCAGCACCCCCGGGACTAGCGGCACAGATACGCAGTATTTT. Translating gives CASTPGTSGTDTQYF.

This clonotype was observed at least ten times. The genes are TRBV2 and TRBJ2-5; D possibly corresponds to TRBD2 (5 bases). V was clipped by 10 bases and J by 5 bases, with 11 bases between them. Per germline, CDR1 SNHLY and CDR2 FYNNEI. This CDR3 contains 11 residues. CDR3 amino acids: CATRPGETQYF. The CDR3 DNA is TGTGCCACCCGACCGGGGGAGACCCAGTACTTC.

This clonotype showed up many times. The V and J genes are TRBV20-1 and TRBJ2-7, with 12 bases matching TRBD2. J was trimmed by 6 bases and V by 1 base; bases with no gene match: 4. This CDR3 region has 14 residues. The V gene's germline CDR1 is DFQATT and CDR2 SNEGSKA (reference sequence). CDR3 region: CSARASGGASEQYV. The CDR3 DNA follows: TGCAGTGCTAGAGCTAGCGGGGGGGCCAGCGAGCAGTACGTC.

This clonotype has ten or more counts. The CDR3: CASSSGGGEQFF. CDR3 DNA sequence: TGTGCCAGCAGTTCAGGGGGAGGTGAGCAGTTCTTC. The rearrangement joins TRBV2 to TRBJ2-1; possible D gene TRBD1, 7 bases. Germline V gene sequence: CDR1 SNHLY, CDR2 FYNNEI. Trimming removed 5 bases from V and 9 bases from J, with 11 bases in between. The CDR3 length is 12 residues.

This clonotype was counted a few times. This rearrangement joins TRBV27 to TRBJ1-1, with D uncertain. The V gene lost 3 bases and the J gene lost 6 bases, with 14 bases spanning the gap. This CDR3 comprises 14 residues. Germline CDR1 reads MNHEY; CDR2 reads SMNVEV (reference sequence). The CDR3 DNA sequence: TGTGCCAGCAGTTTTGGGGTCAGGTCCGCTGAAGCTTTCTTT. It is translated as CASSFGVRSAEAFF.

The sample holds many counts of this clonotype. The gene calls are TRBV6-1 and TRBJ1-2; D is perhaps TRBD1 (5 bases). Per germline, CDR1 MNHNS and CDR2 SASEGT. The CDR3 totals 15 residues. V lost 2 bases and J 2 bases, leaving 12 bases between the germline ends. This CDR3 is CASSEYPQGNYGYTF. The CDR3 DNA reads as TGTGCCAGCAGTGAATATCCCCAGGGAAACTATGGCTACACCTTC.

In its sample, this clonotype was seen many times. The rearrangement joins TRBV12-3 or TRBV12-4 to TRBJ1-4, with D tentatively TRBD1 (5 bases). Trimming cost V 6 bases and J 8 bases, with 10 bases left between them. The CDR3 is 12 residues long. The CDR3 region is CASSPGREKLFF. In nucleotides, the CDR3 is TGTGCCAGCAGCCCGGGACGAGAAAAACTGTTTTTT.

The sample holds many counts of this clonotype. This chain connects TRBV28 to TRBJ2-7, with D maybe TRBD1 (5 bases). CDR1 and CDR2 from the germline V gene are MDHEN and SYDVKM. The length of the CDR3 is 13 residues. V shed 11 bases and J shed 2 bases, with 16 bases lying between them. The CDR3 loop reads CASRGRQTYEQYV. The CDR3 DNA follows: TGTGCCTCCCGCGGCAGACAGACCTACGAGCAGTACGTC.

Ten or more counts support this clonotype. The chain carries TRBV12-3 or TRBV12-4 and TRBJ1-5; D uncertain. CDR3 length: 15 amino acids. V lost 6 bases and J lost 2, with 14 bases in between. The CDR3 region is CASRSGLLGNQPQHF. The CDR3 DNA is TGTGCCAGCAGGTCCGGGTTGTTGGGCAATCAGCCCCAGCATTTT.

This clonotype showed up just once. One base away lies a much larger clone, so this may be a sequencing read error. J is TRBJ1-2 and V is TRBV5-1, with D hard to call. The CDR3 totals 15 residues. Trimming took 2 bases from V and 6 from J, leaving 17 bases between them. Germline assignment: CDR1 SGHRS and CDR2 YFSETQ. DNA of the CDR3: TGCGCCAGCAGCTTTGCCCCGAGGGAGGGCCATGGCTACACCTTC. This translates into CASSFAPREGHGYTF.

Ten or more counts support this clonotype. The genes are TRBV4-2 and TRBJ2-2; D assignment may be TRBD1 or TRBD2 (5 bases each). Per the germline V gene, CDR1 is LGHNA and CDR2 is YNFKEQ. The CDR3 is 17 residues long. Trimming pared 6 bases from V and 0 bases from J, leaving 17 bases between. The CDR3 coding sequence is TGTGCCAGCAGTCCGTTGGGGACCCCCGCGAACACCGGGGAGCTGTTTTTT. Encoded protein: CASSPLGTPANTGELFF.

This clonotype was seen ten or more times. The gene calls are TRBV12-3 or TRBV12-4 and TRBJ1-5; D ambiguous. This CDR3 has 11 residues. The V end was cut by 1 base, the J end by 6 bases, with 1 base between. The chain's CDR3 is CASSLGQPQHF. The CDR3 region has the DNA TGTGCCAGCAGTTTAGGTCAGCCCCAGCATTTT.

In its sample, this clonotype was seen many times. The CDR3 DNA follows: TGCGCCAGCAGCTTGGATGGCCCGCAGTTCTTC. Its translation: CASSLDGPQFF. This chain joins TRBV5-1 and TRBJ2-1; no definite D call. In germline, CDR1 is SGHRS, CDR2 YFSETQ. CDR3 length: 11 residues. The germline V and J ends were trimmed by 0 bases and 12 bases, with 7 bases remaining between them. The full variable domain, rest sourced from reference TRBV5-1 and TRBJ2-1, is KAGVTQTPRYLIKTRGQQVTLSCSPISGHRSVSWYQQTPGQGLQFLFEYFSETQRNKGNFPGRFSGRQFSNSRSEMNVSTLELGDSALYLCASSLDGPQFFGPGTRLTVL.

This clonotype was seen at least ten times. The chain has TRBV10-3 and TRBJ2-5; D possibly corresponds to TRBD2 (5 bases). The germline CDR1 and CDR2 sequences are ENHRY and SYGVKD. This CDR3 region has 13 residues. The V end was cut by 10 bases, the J end by 1 base, with 13 bases between. The CDR3 here is CATNTRTQETQYF. CDR3 bases: TGTGCCACAAACACTAGAACCCAAGAGACCCAGTACTTC.

This clonotype was counted many times. The chain employs TRBV3-1 and TRBJ2-3; D gene unclear. The V end was cut by 1 base, the J end by 5 bases, with 13 bases between. This CDR3 region has 15 residues. CDR1 is LGHDT, CDR2 YNNKEL, per germline (reference sequence). The CDR3 sequence is CASSQGVGSGDTQYF. DNA for the CDR3: TGTGCCAGCAGCCAAGGGGTGGGATCTGGAGATACGCAGTATTTT.

This clonotype was observed a handful of times. The chain carries TRBV5-1 and TRBJ2-5, with TRBD2 identical over 12 bases. V gave up 3 bases and J gave up 7 bases; unmatched junction bases: 16. Germline V lookup: CDR1 SGHRS, CDR2 YFSETQ. This CDR3 spans 18 amino acids. The CDR3 protein is CASSSDPALTSGGWTQYF. Written as DNA, the CDR3 is TGCGCCAGCAGCTCCGACCCTGCCCTGACTAGCGGGGGTTGGACCCAGTACTTC.

In this sample, this clonotype turned up many times. This CDR3 reads CASRSTSSYEQYV. The CDR3 DNA sequence: TGTGCCAGCAGGTCAACGAGCTCCTACGAGCAGTACGTC. The rearrangement links TRBV6-1 to TRBJ2-7, with unresolved D. CDR1 and CDR2 (germline): MNHNS, SASEGT. The CDR3 runs 13 residues. V lost 6 bases and J 0 bases, leaving 9 bases between the germline ends.

This clonotype appeared many times. This sequence joins TRBV18 and TRBJ2-6; possibly TRBD1 or TRBD2 for D (5 bases each). Germline lookup yields CDR1 KGHSH and CDR2 LQKENI. The CDR3 extends over 17 amino acids. The V and J ends lost 0 bases and 4 bases respectively, with 13 bases between them. The CDR3 region has the DNA TGTGCCAGCTCACCACCGTCGGGACGAGGAGGGGCCAACGTCCTGACTTTC. It yields the protein CASSPPSGRGGANVLTF.

This clonotype showed up many times. This chain links TRBV20-1 with TRBJ2-2; a possible D gene is TRBD2 (5 bases). CDR3 length equals 11 residues. CDR1 is DFQATT and CDR2 is SNEGSKA in the germline V gene (reference sequence). The CDR3 here is CAGVLNGELFF. CDR3 nucleotides: TGCGCCGGGGTATTGAACGGGGAGCTGTTTTTT.

This clonotype was counted many times. This sequence joins TRBV5-4 and TRBJ2-2; D is unclear. Trimming removed 2 bases from V and 0 bases from J, with 8 bases in between. Germline-derived CDR1 and CDR2 are SGHNT and YYREEE (reference sequence). The CDR3 runs 15 residues. The CDR3 DNA reads TGTGCCAGCAGCTTTGGTTTCCCGAACACCGGGGAGCTGTTTTTT. Translating it yields CASSFGFPNTGELFF. Supplemented by reference TRBV5-4 and TRBJ2-2, the full variable domain reads ETGVTQSPTHLIKTRGQQVTLRCSSQSGHNTVSWYQQALGQGPQFIFQYYREEENGRGNFPPRFSGLQFPNYSSELNVNALELDDSALYLCASSFGFPNTGELFFGEGSRLTVL.

The sample holds many counts of this clonotype. V and J are TRBV10-3 and TRBJ2-5; D may be TRBD1 (5 bases). Trimming left V 2 bases short and J 5 bases short, with 9 bases between. The CDR3 has 13 residues. The germline V gene encodes CDR1 ENHRY and CDR2 SYGVKD. CDR3 in amino acids: CAISEAGSETQYF. The CDR3 region has the DNA TGTGCCATCAGTGAGGCAGGGTCGGAGACCCAGTACTTC.